This entry describes one T cell receptor (beta chain). V was pared by 4 bases and J by 1 base, with 20 bases between. Per the germline V gene, CDR1 is SGHNT and CDR2 is YYREEE (reference sequence). CDR3 length equals 17 residues. This table comes from immunoSEQ multiplex PCR, and its TCRdb copy is limited to in-frame clones, with some not included. There are 90,000 to 100,000 clones in the sample; around 93% occur only once, and less than 2.5% lies in the top ten. This record belongs to a study of T cell changes during pregnancy in multiple sclerosis. The source material was peripheral blood, sampled in the third trimester of pregnancy. The clonotype was recovered from a female donor with multiple sclerosis, enrolled in a pregnancy study. This sequence joins TRBV5-4 and TRBJ1-1; perhaps TRBD1 as D (6 bases). The CDR3 sequence is CASSPPVARGWNTEAFF. The CDR3 nucleotides are TGTGCCAGCAGCCCTCCCGTCGCCAGGGGATGGAACACTGAAGCTTTCTTT.